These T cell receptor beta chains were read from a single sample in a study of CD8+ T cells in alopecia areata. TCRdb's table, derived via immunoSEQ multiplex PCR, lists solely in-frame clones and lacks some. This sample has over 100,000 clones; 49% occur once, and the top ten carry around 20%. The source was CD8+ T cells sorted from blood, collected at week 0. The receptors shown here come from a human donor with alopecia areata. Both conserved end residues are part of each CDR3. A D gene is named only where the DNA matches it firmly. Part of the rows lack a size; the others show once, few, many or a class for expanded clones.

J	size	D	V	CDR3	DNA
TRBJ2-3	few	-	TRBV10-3	CATTDPPGAGDTQYF	TGTGCCACCACCGACCCCCCGGGGGCGGGAGATACGCAGTATTTT
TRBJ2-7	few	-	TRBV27	CASSRVGGRESYEQYF	TGTGCCAGCAGTAGAGTTGGTGGTAGGGAGTCCTACGAGCAGTACTTC
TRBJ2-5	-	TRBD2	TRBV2	CASTRLRASGEETQYF	TGTGCCAGCACGAGACTAAGAGCTAGCGGGGAAGAGACCCAGTACTTC
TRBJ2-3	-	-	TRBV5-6	CASSETDTQYF	TGTGCCAGCAGCGAGACAGATACGCAGTATTTT
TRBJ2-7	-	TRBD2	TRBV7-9	CASSREGGYEQYF	TGTGCCAGCAGCCGGGAGGGAGGCTACGAGCAGTACTTC
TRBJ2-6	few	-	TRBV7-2	CASSGYSGANVLTF	TGTGCCAGCAGCGGATACTCTGGGGCCAACGTCCTGACTTTC
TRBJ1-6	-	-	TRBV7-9	CASSSRLGEGNSPLHF	TGTGCCAGCAGCTCCCGTCTTGGGGAGGGTAATTCACCCCTCCACTTT
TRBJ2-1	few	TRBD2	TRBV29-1	CSALGEGEQFF	TGCAGCGCCTTGGGGGAGGGTGAGCAGTTCTTC
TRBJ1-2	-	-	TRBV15	CATSEGLGYGYTF	TGTGCCACCAGCGAAGGTCTGGGTTATGGCTACACCTTC
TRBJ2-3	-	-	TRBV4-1	CASSQDWGPPENTQYF	TGCGCCAGCAGCCAAGATTGGGGGCCCCCGGAAAATACGCAGTATTTT
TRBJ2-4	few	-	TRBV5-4	CASSSLGPAKNIQYF	TGTGCCAGCAGTTCCTTAGGGCCCGCCAAAAACATTCAGTACTTC
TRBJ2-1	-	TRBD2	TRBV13	CASSSSSGGARWNEQFF	TGTGCCAGCAGTTCTTCTAGCGGGGGGGCTCGGTGGAATGAGCAGTTCTTC
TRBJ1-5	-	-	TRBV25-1	CASSELGEAQPQHF	TGTGCCAGCAGTGAACTAGGGGAGGCTCAGCCCCAGCATTTT
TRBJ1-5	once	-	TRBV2	CASSEILLHSQPQHF	TGTGCCAGCAGTGAAATACTCCTGCATAGTCAGCCCCAGCATTTT
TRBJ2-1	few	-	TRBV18	CASSDGNEQFF	TGTGCCAGCTCAGACGGCAATGAGCAGTTCTTC
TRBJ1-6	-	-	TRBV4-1	CASSQFGQNDSPLHF	TGCGCCAGCAGCCAATTTGGGCAGAATGATTCACCCCTCCACTTT
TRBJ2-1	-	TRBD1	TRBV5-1	CASSYGLGQEVYNEQFF	TGCGCCAGCAGCTACGGACTGGGACAGGAAGTCTACAATGAGCAGTTCTTC
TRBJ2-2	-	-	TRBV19	CATEGDTEGGELFF	TGTGCCACCGAGGGGGACACAGAGGGCGGGGAGCTGTTTTTT
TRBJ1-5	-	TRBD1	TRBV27	CASSTGGTNQPQHF	TGTGCCAGCAGTACAGGGGGGACAAATCAGCCCCAGCATTTT
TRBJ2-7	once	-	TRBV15	CATSRETGSYEQYF	TGTGCCACCAGCAGGGAAACAGGATCCTACGAGCAGTACTTC
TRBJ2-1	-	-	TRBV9	CASSVMYSEQFF	TGTGCCAGCAGCGTAATGTACAGTGAGCAGTTCTTC
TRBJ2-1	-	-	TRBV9	CASSVVSGYEQFF	TGTGCCAGCAGCGTAGTTTCAGGGTATGAGCAGTTCTTC
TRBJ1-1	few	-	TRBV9	CASSASSMGNTEAFF	TGTGCCAGCAGCGCCTCCTCCATGGGGAACACTGAAGCTTTCTTT
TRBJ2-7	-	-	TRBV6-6	CASSHGWRDEQYF	TGTGCCAGCAGCCATGGGTGGAGAGACGAGCAGTACTTC
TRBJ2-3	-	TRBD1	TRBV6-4	CASSRTGGEPTDTQYF	TGTGCCAGCAGTCGGACAGGGGGGGAACCCACAGATACGCAGTATTTT
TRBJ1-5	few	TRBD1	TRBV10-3	CATQGVDQPQHF	TGTGCCACACAGGGGGTTGATCAGCCCCAGCATTTT
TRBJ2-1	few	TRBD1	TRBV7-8	CASSADRNNEQFF	TGTGCCAGCAGCGCGGACAGGAACAATGAGCAGTTCTTC
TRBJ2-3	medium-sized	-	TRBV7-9	CASSPPTGTATDTQYF	TGTGCCAGCAGCCCCCCGACCGGGACCGCAACAGATACGCAGTATTTT
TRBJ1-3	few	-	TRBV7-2	CASSIPSGRGGNTIYF	TGTGCCAGCAGCATCCCGTCGGGGCGGGGAGGAAACACCATATATTTT
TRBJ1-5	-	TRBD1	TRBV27	CATGTGPYSNQPQHF	TGTGCCACCGGGACAGGGCCGTATAGCAATCAGCCCCAGCATTTT
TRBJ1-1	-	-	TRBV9	CASSVSRGGATEAFF	TGTGCCAGCAGTGTGTCCCGCGGGGGGGCCACTGAAGCTTTCTTT
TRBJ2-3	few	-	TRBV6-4	CASSESGITDTQYF	TGTGCCAGCAGTGAGTCGGGGATCACAGATACGCAGTATTTT
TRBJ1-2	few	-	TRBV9	CASSVAGDGTNYGYTF	TGTGCCAGCAGCGTAGCTGGAGACGGCACTAACTATGGCTACACCTTC
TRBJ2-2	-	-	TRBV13	CASSLQMGTGELFF	TGTGCCAGCAGCCTTCAGATGGGCACCGGGGAGCTGTTTTTT
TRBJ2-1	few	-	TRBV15	CATSMPGDHEQFF	TGTGCCACCAGCATGCCAGGGGACCATGAGCAGTTCTTC
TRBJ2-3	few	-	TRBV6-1	CASSEDVWGPDTQYF	TGTGCCAGCAGTGAAGATGTGTGGGGACCAGATACGCAGTATTTT
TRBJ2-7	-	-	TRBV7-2	CASSWGLYEQYF	TGTGCCAGCAGCTGGGGTCTTTACGAGCAGTACTTC
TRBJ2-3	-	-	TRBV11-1	CASSLGWERRITDTQYF	TGTGCCAGCAGCTTAGGTTGGGAGAGGAGAATCACAGATACGCAGTATTTT
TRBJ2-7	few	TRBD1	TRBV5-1	CASSFGQGIAYEQYF	TGCGCCAGCAGCTTTGGACAGGGGATAGCCTACGAGCAGTACTTC
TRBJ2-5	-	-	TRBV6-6	CASTGALGETQYF	TGTGCCAGCACCGGGGCCTTGGGAGAGACCCAGTACTTC
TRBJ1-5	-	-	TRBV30	CAWSLAPAGNQPQHF	TGTGCCTGGAGCCTCGCCCCGGCTGGGAATCAGCCCCAGCATTTT
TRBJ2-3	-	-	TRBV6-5	CASSYSNPITDTQYF	TGTGCCAGCAGTTACTCGAATCCTATCACAGATACGCAGTATTTT
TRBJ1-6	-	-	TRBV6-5	CASSTTNSPLHF	TGTGCCAGCAGTACGACTAATTCACCCCTCCACTTT
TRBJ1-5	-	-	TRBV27	CASSGNSNQPQHF	TGTGCCAGCAGCGGTAATAGCAATCAGCCCCAGCATTTT
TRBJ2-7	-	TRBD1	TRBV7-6	CASSAGDRVHEQYF	TGTGCCAGCAGCGCGGGGGACAGGGTCCACGAGCAGTACTTC
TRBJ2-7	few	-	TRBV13	CASSLDSYEQYF	TGTGCCAGCAGCTTAGACAGTTACGAGCAGTACTTC
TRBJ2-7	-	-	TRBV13	CASSFRKGQGSQEQYF	TGTGCCAGCAGCTTCCGAAAAGGACAAGGGAGCCAGGAGCAGTACTTC
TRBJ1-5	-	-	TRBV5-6	CASSKDGNQPQHF	TGTGCCAGCAGCAAGGACGGGAATCAGCCCCAGCATTTT